One sample yielded the 8 T cell receptor beta chains listed below, sequenced in a study of blood T cell repertoires in COVID-19. Profiled with immunoSEQ multiplex PCR; TCRdb holds only in-frame clones, not every one. Here the sample spans around 400,000 clones, 87% being singletons. Source material: peripheral blood. Receptors were obtained from a woman aged 25 to 45 with COVID-19, enrolled during active disease.

This clone was observed a few times. V and J are TRBV23-1 and TRBJ2-2, with TRBD1 matching 9 bases. TRBV23-1 belongs to the ORF category, with a function that is uncertain. Trimming took 4 bases from V and 6 from J; bases not matched to a gene: 9. The CDR3 is made up of 16 amino acids. The DNA of the CDR3 is TGCGCCAGCAGTCCAGCCCGGGACAGGGAGGCCGGGGAGCTGTTTTTT. Translating it yields CASSPARDREAGELFF.

This chain uses TRBV4-3 with TRBJ2-1, with a possible D match to TRBD1 (5 bases). Germline CDR1 LGHNA, CDR2 YSLEER. CDR3 length: 16 amino acids. V was clipped by 4 bases and J by 0 bases, with 13 bases between them. DNA of the CDR3: TGCGCCAGCAGCCCCCTTGGAAGGGGCTCCTACAATGAGCAGTTCTTC. Its protein is CASSPLGRGSYNEQFF.

The chain combines TRBV15 with TRBJ1-2, with 9 nucleotides matching TRBD1. CDR3 length equals 15 residues. J gave up 6 bases and V 2 bases, and 7 bases lay outside the gene matches. Germline V lookup: CDR1 LNHNV, CDR2 YYDKDF (reference sequence). CDR3 DNA: TGTGCCACCAGCAGACCTATTTGGGACAGGGATGGCTACACCTTC. As protein: CATSRPIWDRDGYTF.

CDR3 in DNA: TGTGCCAGCAGGGCAGGGGGGATAAGCTATGGCTACACCTTC. Translated, it gives CASRAGGISYGYTF. V usage is TRBV6-4 and J usage is TRBJ1-2; 7 positions match TRBD1. V was pared by 6 bases and J by 4 bases, with 8 bases of the junction left unmatched. CDR1 is MRHNA, CDR2 SNTAGT, per germline. The CDR3 runs 14 residues.

This rearrangement joins TRBV6-5 to TRBJ2-3, with D unresolved. This CDR3 region has 13 residues. Between the trimmed V and J ends, which lost 4 bases and 2 bases, there was a span of 7 bases. Germline V gives CDR1 MNHEY, CDR2 SVGAGI. The CDR3, as DNA: TGTGCCAGCAGTTGGCGGCCCACAGATACGCAGTATTTT. Its translation is CASSWRPTDTQYF.

The V and J genes are TRBV7-2 and TRBJ2-3; 12 bases agree with TRBD2. The CDR3 length is 16 residues. Germline-derived CDR1 and CDR2 are SGHTA and FQGNSA. Trimming took 1 base from V and 6 from J; bases not matched to a gene: 5. In DNA form, the CDR3 reads TGTGCCAGCAGCTTAGTCCTAGCGGGAGGGGTGGATACGCAGTATTTT. This sequence encodes CASSLVLAGGVDTQYF.

This chain connects TRBV2 to TRBJ2-2; weak D call: TRBD1 (5 bases). Per the germline V gene, CDR1 is SNHLY and CDR2 is FYNNEI. This CDR3 comprises 14 residues. V was pared by 5 bases and J by 4 bases, with 11 bases between. Here the CDR3 reads CASSLTAPTGELFF. CDR3 bases: TGTGCCAGCAGTCTGACAGCCCCCACCGGGGAGCTGTTTTTT. The full variable domain, its missing parts supplied by reference TRBV2 and TRBJ2-2, is EPEVTQTPSHQVTQMGQEVILRCVPISNHLYFYWYRQILGQKVEFLVSFYNNEISEKSEIFDDQFSVERPDGSNFTLKIRSTKLEDSAMYFCASSLTAPTGELFFGEGSRLTVL.

The chain links TRBV12-3 or TRBV12-4 to TRBJ2-5; D gene unclear. This CDR3 comprises 13 residues. V gave up 3 bases and J gave up 0 bases, with 5 bases separating them. The chain's CDR3 is CASSFPNQETQYF. Here the CDR3 DNA reads TGTGCCAGCAGTTTCCCTAACCAAGAGACCCAGTACTTC.